These 24 T cell receptor beta chains were sequenced from one sample in a study of regulatory T cells in long-lasting Graves disease. Building the TCR beta libraries relied on iRepertoire HTBI primers, and CDR3 regions underwent Arm-PCR. TCRdb passed the multiplex PCR reads through MiXCR, listing each CDR3 protein once. The table includes about 350,000 distinct CDR3 sequences, roughly 17% detected once. The time point was: newly diagnosed GD, antithyroid drugs for less than 3 months. With RNA extracted from PBMCs as input, the TCR library was made. The same data also went into a second study, on T cells in Graves' hyperthyroidism and ophthalmopathy.

Sequencing was performed on peripheral blood mononuclear cells (PBMCs), taken at new diagnosis, from a patient treated with antithyroid drugs. All receptors come from a woman aged 18-35 years with Graves disease.

The table lists this clonotype with a few counts. V usage is TRBV4-1 and J usage is TRBJ2-6; D remains ambiguous. The germline V gene has CDR1 MGHRA and CDR2 YSYEKL. The length of the CDR3 is 16 residues. Trimming removed 3 bases at V and 0 bases at J, with 9 bases between. In nucleotides, the CDR3 is TGCGCCAGCAGCCACCCCGGAAGCTCTGGGGCCAACGTCCTGACTTTC. This gives the protein CASSHPGSSGANVLTF.

This clonotype was seen at least ten times. This chain connects TRBV12-3 or TRBV12-4 to TRBJ2-1; 9 positions match TRBD2. The ends lost 2 bases at V and 7 bases at J; junction bases unmatched: 3. This CDR3 is built from 14 residues. The DNA of the CDR3 is TGTGCCAGCAGTTTAATTAGCGGGAGAAATGAGCAGTTCTTC. Amino acid sequence: CASSLISGRNEQFF.

This chain uses TRBV11-2 with TRBJ1-1; possibly TRBD1 for D (6 bases). The CDR3 is made up of 15 amino acids. V was shortened by 4 bases and J by 4 bases, with 16 bases between the two germline ends. CDR1 and CDR2 from the germline V gene are SGHAT and FQNNGV. The CDR3 DNA is TGTGCCAGCAGCTCCCACAGGGAGATGAGCACTGAAGCTTTCTTT. It translates to CASSSHREMSTEAFF.

Comments on this clonotype: The junction departs from the called germline gene at one end, perhaps through a read error. J is TRBJ1-1 and V is TRBV2, with a weak D call TRBD1 (5 bases). This CDR3 is 13 amino acids long. The V gene's germline CDR1 is SNHLY and CDR2 FYNNEI. Here the CDR3 reads CAGSGGRNTEAFF. CDR3 in DNA: TGTGCCGGCAGTGGGGGGAGGAACACTGAAGCTTTCTTT.

This clonotype was counted between two and nine times. The rearrangement links TRBV7-9 to TRBJ2-7; D perhaps matches TRBD2 (7 bases). Germline CDR1 reads SEHNR; CDR2 reads FQNEAQ (reference sequence). Trimming took off 4 bases at V and 3 bases at J, with 13 bases between the two ends. This CDR3 is built from 14 residues. CDR3 region: CASSWQGRVYEQYF. In DNA, the CDR3 is TGTGCCAGCAGCTGGCAGGGGAGGGTCTACGAGCAGTACTTC.

This clonotype was seen many times. This sequence joins TRBV2 and TRBJ2-7; 11 bases are shared with TRBD2. Trimming took 6 bases from V and 3 from J; bases not matched to a gene: 4. CDR3 length: 14 residues. CDR1 and CDR2 (germline): SNHLY, FYNNEI. The CDR3 region is CASRPGTSGYEQYF. CDR3 coding DNA: TGTGCCAGCAGACCCGGGACTAGCGGCTACGAGCAGTACTTC.

This clonotype was observed at least ten times. This rearrangement joins TRBV6-1 to TRBJ2-7; 9 bases align to TRBD1. The ends lost 1 base at V and 2 bases at J; junction bases unmatched: 3. The length of the CDR3 is 15 residues. Per germline, CDR1 MNHNS and CDR2 SASEGT. This chain's CDR3 is CASSEGQGGAYEQYF. The DNA of the CDR3 is TGTGCCAGCAGTGAAGGACAGGGGGGAGCCTACGAGCAGTACTTC.

This clonotype has ten or more counts. This chain links TRBV20-1 with TRBJ1-1; D is ambiguous. The CDR3 runs 10 residues. The germline V and J ends were trimmed by 3 bases and 5 bases, with 4 bases remaining between them. CDR1 is DFQATT and CDR2 is SNEGSKA in the germline V gene (reference sequence). In nucleotides, the CDR3 is TGCAGTGCTAGGGAGACTGAAGCTTTCTTT. It specifies CSARETEAFF.

In this sample, this clonotype turned up many times. The chain couples TRBV20-1 to TRBJ1-5; 7 positions match TRBD1. V lost 3 bases and J lost 4; bases outside the gene matches: 6. Per germline, CDR1 DFQATT and CDR2 SNEGSKA (reference sequence). This CDR3 has 14 residues. This CDR3 is CSASLGQINQPQHF. The CDR3 region has the DNA TGCAGTGCTAGTCTGGGACAGATAAATCAGCCCCAGCATTTT.

This clonotype was found many times. This chain uses TRBV3-1 with TRBJ2-5, with a possible D match to TRBD2 (7 bases). V was shortened by 4 bases and J by 5 bases, with 20 bases between the two germline ends. Germline assignment: CDR1 LGHDT and CDR2 YNNKEL (reference sequence). The CDR3 totals 16 residues. CDR3 region: CASSLIRGGGGETQYF. The CDR3 coding sequence is TGTGCCAGCAGCCTGATTAGGGGGGGCGGCGGGGAGACCCAGTACTTC.

The DNA for the CDR3 is TGTGCCAGTGGCAATATGTTCCGGGACGGTGGCACTGAAGCTTTCTTT. It is translated as CASGNMFRDGGTEAFF. This rearrangement joins TRBV19 to TRBJ1-1; weak D call: TRBD1 (5 bases). Germline loops: CDR1 LNHDA, CDR2 SQIVND (reference sequence). This CDR3 has 16 residues. The ends were cut back, 8 bases at V and 4 bases at J, with 23 bases in the middle. Combining the CDR3 with reference TRBV19 and TRBJ1-1 gives the whole variable domain DGGITQSPKYLFRKEGQNVTLSCEQNLNHDAMYWYRQDPGQGLRLIYYSQIVNDFQKGDIAEGYSVSREKKESFPLTVTSAQKNPTAFYLCASGNMFRDGGTEAFFGQGTRLTVV.

This clonotype was observed many times. The gene calls are TRBV5-1 and TRBJ2-7, with unresolved D. Germline V gene data show CDR1 as SGHRS and CDR2 as YFSETQ. The CDR3 has 11 residues. The V and J ends lost 0 bases and 7 bases respectively, with 5 bases between them. The CDR3 DNA reads as TGCGCCAGCAGCTTGGGCCCAGAGCAGTACTTC. This sequence encodes CASSLGPEQYF.

This clonotype was counted at least ten times. V is TRBV28 and J is TRBJ1-2; 11 bases are a match to TRBD1. J lost 3 bases, V lost 5 bases, and 5 bases had no gene match. Germline CDR1 reads MDHEN; CDR2 reads SYDVKM. This CDR3 is 15 amino acids long. The CDR3, as DNA: TGTGCCAGCAGTCCATGGACAGGGGGCGACTATGGCTACACCTTC. It specifies CASSPWTGGDYGYTF.

The table lists this clonotype with a few counts. V is TRBV12-5 and J is TRBJ2-2; D is unresolved. The CDR3 runs to 16 residues. Germline assignment: CDR1 LGHNT and CDR2 FRNRAP. V lost 1 base, J lost 0 bases, and 9 bases lay in between. The CDR3 region is CASGLGGPANTGELFF. The CDR3 DNA follows: TGTGCTAGTGGTTTGGGAGGTCCGGCGAACACCGGGGAGCTGTTTTTT.

Many counts were recorded for this clonotype. The rearrangement links TRBV5-1 to TRBJ1-1, with 7 bases identical to TRBD1. The CDR3 runs to 15 residues. V lost 5 bases, J lost 4 bases, and 11 bases stayed unmatched. CDR1 SGHRS and CDR2 YFSETQ come from the germline V gene. The CDR3 reads CASRFDRVPSTEAFF. DNA for the CDR3: TGCGCCAGCAGGTTCGACAGGGTCCCTAGCACTGAAGCTTTCTTT.

The rearrangement joins TRBV29-1 to TRBJ1-1; D may be TRBD1 (5 bases). Germline-derived CDR1 and CDR2 are SQVTM and ANQGSEA. Deletions cut 7 bases from V and 3 bases from J, with 9 bases between. The CDR3 spans 11 residues. CDR3 sequence: CSGFRDTEAFF. CDR3 bases: TGCAGCGGATTCAGGGACACTGAAGCTTTCTTT.

The chain combines TRBV10-3 with TRBJ2-1; maybe TRBD2 (6 bases). Trimming took off 1 base at V and 8 bases at J, with 15 bases between the two ends. This CDR3 contains 15 residues. Germline CDR1 ENHRY, CDR2 SYGVKD. In DNA, the CDR3 is TGTGCCATCAGTGAGTTTGGGTTGGAGGGGTATGAGCAGTTCTTC. Translation gives CAISEFGLEGYEQFF.

In this sample, this clonotype turned up many times. The chain carries TRBV3-1 and TRBJ1-4; a possible D gene is TRBD1 (6 bases). From germline, CDR1 is LGHDT and CDR2 YNNKEL (reference sequence). The CDR3 totals 17 residues. V was cut by 4 bases and J by 2 bases, with 17 bases left in between. The CDR3 is CASSPGVTGLTNEKLFF. The CDR3 DNA reads TGTGCCAGCAGCCCAGGGGTTACAGGGCTTACTAATGAAAAACTGTTTTTT.

This clonotype was seen more than once but under ten times. V is TRBV29-1 and J is TRBJ1-1, with a tentative D call TRBD1 (5 bases). This CDR3 has 13 residues. Germline V lookup: CDR1 SQVTM, CDR2 ANQGSEA. Trimming removed 7 bases at V and 4 bases at J, with 16 bases between. This chain's CDR3 is CSAHRSTGTEAFF. In nucleotides, the CDR3 is TGCAGCGCCCACCGATCTACAGGCACTGAAGCTTTCTTT. Supplemented by reference TRBV29-1 and TRBJ1-1, the full variable domain reads SAVISQKPSRDICQRGTSLTIQCQVDSQVTMMFWYRQQPGQSLTLIATANQGSEATYESGFVIDKFPISRPNLTFSTLTVSNMSPEDSSIYLCSAHRSTGTEAFFGQGTRLTVV.

This clonotype was recorded many times. V usage is TRBV30 and J usage is TRBJ1-2, with 9 bases that match TRBD1. CDR3 length: 16 residues. Germline values: CDR1 GTSNPN, CDR2 SVGIG (reference sequence). Germline trimming cut 3 bases from V and 2 bases from J; bases unmatched to any gene: 10. The DNA for the CDR3 is TGTGCCTGGAGCAGTGGTCCGGGACAGGGCAACTATGGCTACACCTTC. Its translation: CAWSSGPGQGNYGYTF.

This clonotype was seen at least ten times. The gene calls are TRBV30 and TRBJ2-5; D possibly uses TRBD1 or TRBD2 (5 bases each). The CDR3 contains 15 residues. Between the trimmed V and J ends, which lost 3 bases and 5 bases, there was a span of 19 bases. Germline CDR1 is GTSNPN and CDR2 is SVGIG (reference sequence). CDR3 loop: CAWSRNGDESETQYF. The CDR3 DNA sequence: TGTGCCTGGAGCCGTAACGGGGACGAGTCGGAGACCCAGTACTTC. The complete variable domain, with remaining parts taken from reference TRBV30 and TRBJ2-5, reads SQTIHQWPATLVQPVGSPLSLECTVEGTSNPNLYWYRQAAGRGLQLLFYSVGIGQISSEVPQNLSASRPQDRQFILSSKKLLLSDSGFYLCAWSRNGDESETQYFGPGTRLLVL.

This clonotype was seen at least ten times. V usage is TRBV6-1 and J usage is TRBJ2-3, with D tentatively TRBD2 (7 bases). Germline CDR1 is MNHNS and CDR2 is SASEGT. This CDR3 is 16 amino acids long. The ends were cut back, 3 bases at V and 6 bases at J, with 19 bases in the middle. CDR3 sequence reads: CASSDRLGGAHDTQYF. The CDR3 DNA reads as TGTGCCAGCAGTGACCGACTTGGGGGGGCACACGATACGCAGTATTTT.

This clonotype has ten or more counts. The chain couples TRBV5-1 to TRBJ2-1, with D possibly matching TRBD2 (7 bases). The germline V gene has CDR1 SGHRS and CDR2 YFSETQ. Trimming cost V 4 bases and J 6 bases, with 20 bases left between them. The CDR3 loop spans 16 amino acids. DNA for the CDR3: TGCGCCAGCAGCCCAAAGGGGGGGGACGGTGGCAATGAGCAGTTCTTC. Its protein product is CASSPKGGDGGNEQFF.

V usage is TRBV5-1 and J usage is TRBJ2-3, with 14 bases lining up with TRBD2. This CDR3 region has 16 residues. The germline CDR1 and CDR2 sequences are SGHRS and YFSETQ. V shed 4 bases, J shed 7 bases, and the junction held 8 bases outside the gene matches. CDR3 protein: CASSSQGTSGGNTQYF. CDR3 in DNA: TGCGCCAGCAGCAGCCAAGGGACTAGCGGGGGAAATACGCAGTATTTT.